This TCR beta chain was sequenced for a study of OX40 agonist ivuxolimab in advanced cancers. Study as a whole: Ivuxolimab, which patients received intravenously every 2 weeks, was dosed at 0.01 to 10 mg/kg. The dose-escalation cohort had hepatocellular carcinoma, melanoma, renal cell or head and neck cancer. Study findings and constraints: Antigens targeted by the expanded peripheral T cells were not determined. Clones of CD4+ and CD8+ blood T cells grew by week 6 at doses of 0.1 to 3.0 mg/kg.

Sequenced by immunoSEQ multiplex PCR; TCRdb stores in-frame clones only, minus some. There are tens of thousands of clones in the sample; around 90% occur only once, and 4.2% lies in the top ten. Trimming removed 6 bases at V and 11 bases at J, with 19 bases between. CDR3 size: 13 residues. Germline loops: CDR1 SQVTM, CDR2 ANQGSEA. As for this clone: Its target is not known. Other DNA sequences of this sample code for an identical CDR3.

This sequence joins TRBV29-1 and TRBJ2-2; tentatively, D is TRBD2 (6 bases). The TCR sequence derives from an adult with an advanced solid tumor such as melanoma, head and neck, liver or kidney cancer. Sequences were derived from CD4+ or CD8+ T cells sorted from blood, sampled in a trial of the OX40 agonist ivuxolimab. Here the CDR3 reads CSVASGEDGELFF. CDR3 coding DNA: TGCAGCGTCGCTTCCGGGGAGGACGGAGAGCTGTTTTTT.